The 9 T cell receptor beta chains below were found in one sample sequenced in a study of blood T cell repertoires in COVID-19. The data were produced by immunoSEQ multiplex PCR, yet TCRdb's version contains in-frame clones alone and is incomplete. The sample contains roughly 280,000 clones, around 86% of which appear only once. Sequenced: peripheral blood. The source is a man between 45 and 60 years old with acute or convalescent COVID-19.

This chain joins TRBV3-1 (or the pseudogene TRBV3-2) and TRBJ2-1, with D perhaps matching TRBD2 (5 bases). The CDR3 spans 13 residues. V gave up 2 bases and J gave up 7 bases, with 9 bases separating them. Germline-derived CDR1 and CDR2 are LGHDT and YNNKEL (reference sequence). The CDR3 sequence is CASSQISGNEQFF. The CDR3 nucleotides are TGTGCCAGCAGCCAAATCTCGGGGAATGAGCAGTTCTTC.

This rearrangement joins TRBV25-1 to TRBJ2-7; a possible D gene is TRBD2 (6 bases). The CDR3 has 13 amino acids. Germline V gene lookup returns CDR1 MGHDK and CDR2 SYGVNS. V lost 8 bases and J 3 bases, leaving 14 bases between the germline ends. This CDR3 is CASGGLGNYEQYF. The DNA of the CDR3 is TGTGCCAGCGGGGGGTTAGGGAACTACGAGCAGTACTTC.

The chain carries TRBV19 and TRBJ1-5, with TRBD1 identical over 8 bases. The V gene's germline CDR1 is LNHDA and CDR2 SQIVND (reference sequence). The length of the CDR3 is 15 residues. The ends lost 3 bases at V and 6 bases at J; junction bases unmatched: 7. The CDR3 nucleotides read TGTGCCAGTAGTATTGGGTCAGGGGGCGGTCAGCCCCAGCATTTT. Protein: CASSIGSGGGQPQHF.

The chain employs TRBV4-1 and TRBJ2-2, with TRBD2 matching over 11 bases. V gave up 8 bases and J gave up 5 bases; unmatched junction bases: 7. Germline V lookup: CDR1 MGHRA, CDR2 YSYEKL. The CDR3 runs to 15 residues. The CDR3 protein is CASGTTSGGTGELFF. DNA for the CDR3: TGCGCCAGCGGGACCACTAGCGGGGGAACCGGGGAGCTGTTTTTT.

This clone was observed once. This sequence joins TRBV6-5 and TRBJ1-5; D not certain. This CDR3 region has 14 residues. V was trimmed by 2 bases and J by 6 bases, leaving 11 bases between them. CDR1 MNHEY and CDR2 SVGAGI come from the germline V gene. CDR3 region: CASSYVREGQPQHF. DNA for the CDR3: TGTGCCAGCAGTTACGTAAGGGAGGGTCAGCCCCAGCATTTT.

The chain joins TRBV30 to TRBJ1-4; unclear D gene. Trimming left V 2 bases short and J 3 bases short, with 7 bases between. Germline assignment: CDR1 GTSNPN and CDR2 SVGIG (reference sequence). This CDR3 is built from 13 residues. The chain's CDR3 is CAWSPGPNEKLFF. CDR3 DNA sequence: TGTGCCTGGAGTCCCGGTCCTAATGAAAAACTGTTTTTT.

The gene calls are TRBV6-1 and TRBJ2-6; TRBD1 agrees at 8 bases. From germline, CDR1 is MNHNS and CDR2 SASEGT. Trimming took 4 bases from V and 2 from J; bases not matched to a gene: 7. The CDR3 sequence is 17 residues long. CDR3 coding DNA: TGTGCCAGCAGTGGGGACAGGCCCTCCACTGGGGCCAACGTCCTGACTTTC. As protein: CASSGDRPSTGANVLTF.

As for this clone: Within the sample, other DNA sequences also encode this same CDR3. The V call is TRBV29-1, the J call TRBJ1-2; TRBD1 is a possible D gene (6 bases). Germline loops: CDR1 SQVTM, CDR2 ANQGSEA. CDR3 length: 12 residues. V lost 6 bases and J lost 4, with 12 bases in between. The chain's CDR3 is CSVGGGGYGYTF. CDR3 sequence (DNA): TGCAGCGTAGGGGGGGGTGGCTATGGCTACACCTTC.

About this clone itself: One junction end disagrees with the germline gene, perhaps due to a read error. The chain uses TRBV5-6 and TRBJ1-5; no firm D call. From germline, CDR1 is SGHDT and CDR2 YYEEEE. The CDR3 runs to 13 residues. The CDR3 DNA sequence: TGTGCCAGCAGCTTGGAGTTTAGCGGACCCCCGCATTTT. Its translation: CASSLEFSGPPHF. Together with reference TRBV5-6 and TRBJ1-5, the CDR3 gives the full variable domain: DAGVTQSPTHLIKTRGQQVTLRCSPKSGHDTVSWYQQALGQGPQFIFQYYEEEERQRGNFPDRFSGHQFPNYSSELNVNALLLGDSALYLCASSLEFSGPPHFGDGTRLSIL.